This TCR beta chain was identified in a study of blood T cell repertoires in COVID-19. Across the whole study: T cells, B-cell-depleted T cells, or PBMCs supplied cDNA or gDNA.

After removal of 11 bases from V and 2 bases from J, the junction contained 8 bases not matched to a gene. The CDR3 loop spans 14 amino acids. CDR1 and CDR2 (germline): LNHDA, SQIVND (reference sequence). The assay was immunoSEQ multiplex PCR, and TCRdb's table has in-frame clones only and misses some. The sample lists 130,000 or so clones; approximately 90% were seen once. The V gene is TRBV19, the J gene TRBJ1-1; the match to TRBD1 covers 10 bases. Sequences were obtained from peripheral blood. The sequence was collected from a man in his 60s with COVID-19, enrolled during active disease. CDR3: CASERDRGNTEAFF. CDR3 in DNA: TGTGCCTCAGAGAGGGACAGGGGAAACACTGAAGCTTTCTTT.